A few counts support the clone carrying this TCR beta chain. The ends were cut back, 5 bases at V and 0 bases at J, with 13 bases in the middle. The CDR3 runs to 15 residues. Germline loops: CDR1 PRHDT, CDR2 FYEKMQ (reference sequence). Noted time point: pre-sensitization, week 0. The sample's treatment: therapeutic diphenylcyclopropenone sensitization with weekly scalp DPC. This record belongs to a study of human T cells and chemical hapten exposure. Authors' data handling: Individual samples carried between roughly 23,224 and 690,600 TCRs, with around 96,000 as the median. TCRdb called the RACE reads again in MiXCR, with one record for every CDR3 protein. TCRdb, rather than the study authors, made the V and J calls. The top ten hold 11% to 15% of the sample, which has tens of thousands of distinct CDR3 sequences, about 9.2% seen once.

The clonotype originates from a woman between 40 and 50 years old with alopecia areata. Some clones in this sample may be carry-over from other donors' samples. The chain has TRBV13 and TRBJ1-2; tentatively, D is TRBD1 (6 bases). Source: whole blood, taken in connection with sensitization to the hapten diphenylcyclopropenone (DPC). CDR3 residues: CASSRRQDANYGYTF. The CDR3 region has the DNA TGTGCCAGCAGCAGACGACAGGACGCTAACTATGGCTACACCTTC.